The text below deals with one T cell receptor beta chain. This sample is part of a study of cytomegalovirus exposure and HLA in healthy donors. CDR1 and CDR2 (germline): ENHRY, SYGVKD. The CDR3 is 16 residues long. V dropped 0 bases and J dropped 9; count of bases not matched to a gene: 9. The PCR used 60 Vbeta and 13 Jbeta primers. Sequencing was performed with immunoSEQ multiplex PCR; in TCRdb, only in-frame clones are kept and a portion is missing. This table holds 200,000 to 250,000 clones, approximately 70% found once. The TCR was taken from a woman younger than 45 in good health and CMV-seronegative. The chain couples TRBV10-3 to TRBJ1-3; the match to TRBD1 covers 9 bases. Source material: PBMCs. In DNA form, the CDR3 reads TGTGCCATCAGTGAGTCGACGGGACAGGGCGGGGGCACCATATATTTT. Residues: CAISESTGQGGGTIYF.